Below, 23 T cell receptor beta chains from the same sample are listed, as sequenced in a study of CD8+ T cells in alopecia areata. Treatment denoted: oral pan-JAK inhibitor, 5-10 mg twice daily. cDNA serving as the sequencing template came from extracted, reverse transcribed RNA. Method: immunoSEQ multiplex PCR; TCRdb's copy keeps in-frame clones and lacks some. The sample includes some 220,000 clones, more than 45% of them seen just once. Sequencing used CD4+ T cells sorted from blood, obtained at week 4, from a patient treated with tofacitinib. The receptors were sampled from a human donor with alopecia areata.

The chain recombines TRBV5-1 with TRBJ2-3; the D is unclear. The germline gives CDR1 SGHRS, CDR2 YFSETQ. CDR3 size: 14 residues. V lost 6 bases, J lost 3 bases, and 14 bases lay in between. CDR3 nucleotide sequence: TGCGCCAGCACGCCTGGATGGGATACAGATACGCAGTATTTT. Translated: CASTPGWDTDTQYF.

The chain links TRBV25-1 to TRBJ1-3; D is ambiguous. The CDR3 contains 13 residues. V was shortened by 3 bases and J by 2 bases, with 5 bases between the two germline ends. The germline V gene has CDR1 MGHDK and CDR2 SYGVNS. CDR3 in DNA: TGTGCCAGCAGTGAGGCCGCTGGAAACACCATATATTTT. It codes for CASSEAAGNTIYF.

The rearrangement uses TRBV9 and TRBJ1-5, with a weak D call TRBD1 (5 bases). With 0 bases removed from V and 3 bases from J, the gap between germline ends came to 7 bases. Germline V CDR1 and CDR2: SGDLS, YYNGEE. The CDR3 has 14 residues. CDR3 residues: CASSVGGNNQPQHF. The DNA for the CDR3 is TGTGCCAGCAGCGTAGGGGGGAACAATCAGCCCCAGCATTTT.

A few counts support this clone. The chain carries TRBV5-1 and TRBJ2-7; 9 nucleotides agree with TRBD2. The germline V gene has CDR1 SGHRS and CDR2 YFSETQ. The CDR3 extends over 14 amino acids. The V segment lost 0 bases and the J segment 3 bases; nucleotides outside the gene matches: 1. CDR3 DNA sequence: TGCGCCAGCAGCTTGGCTAGCGGGGACTACGAGCAGTACTTC. It yields the protein CASSLASGDYEQYF.

The gene calls are TRBV14 and TRBJ1-6; D unresolved. The germline V gene has CDR1 SGHDN and CDR2 FVKESK. The CDR3 has 13 residues. Trimming took off 2 bases at V and 10 bases at J, with 9 bases between the two ends. CDR3 sequence reads: CASSQRPGSPLHF. CDR3 bases: TGTGCCAGCAGCCAACGCCCGGGATCACCCCTCCACTTT.

V gene TRBV29-1 combines with J gene TRBJ2-7; 11 bases align to TRBD1. CDR3 size: 13 residues. CDR1 is SQVTM, CDR2 ANQGSEA, per germline. V shed 6 bases, J shed 3 bases, and the junction held 4 bases outside the gene matches. The CDR3 region is CSVRDRGSYEQYF. In DNA form, the CDR3 reads TGCAGCGTCCGGGACAGGGGGAGCTACGAGCAGTACTTC.

The CDR3: CASSQTANYGYTF. The CDR3 DNA reads as TGTGCCAGCTCACAGACAGCTAACTATGGCTACACCTTC. The V gene is TRBV18, the J gene TRBJ1-2; D is perhaps TRBD1 (5 bases). Germline CDR1 and CDR2: KGHSH and LQKENI. Trimming cost V 4 bases and J 0 bases, with 6 bases left between them. The CDR3 runs to 13 residues.

This clone was seen more than once but under ten times. J is TRBJ2-1 and V is TRBV14, with D possibly TRBD1 on 6 matching bases. CDR3 length: 12 amino acids. Germline V gives CDR1 SGHDN, CDR2 FVKESK. Deletions cut 4 bases from V and 7 bases from J, with 8 bases between. CDR3 loop: CASSPTGNEQFF. For the CDR3, the DNA is TGTGCCAGCAGCCCAACAGGGAATGAGCAGTTCTTC.

This clone was counted a few times. This chain uses TRBV14 with TRBJ1-1, with a tentative D call TRBD1 (5 bases). With 5 bases removed from V and 6 bases from J, the gap between germline ends came to 13 bases. Germline assignment: CDR1 SGHDN and CDR2 FVKESK. This CDR3 is built from 13 residues. The CDR3 DNA follows: TGTGCCAGCAGCACCCAGGGATTCTCTGAAGCTTTCTTT. This sequence encodes CASSTQGFSEAFF.

This clone was seen a handful of times. The chain links TRBV25-1 to TRBJ1-1; 8 bases are shared with TRBD1. The germline V gene has CDR1 MGHDK and CDR2 SYGVNS. Losses at the gene ends were 3 bases for V and 6 bases for J; bases not matched to a gene: 12. There are 16 residues in the CDR3. The CDR3 protein is CASSETILRGHPEAFF. The DNA for the CDR3 is TGTGCCAGCAGTGAGACAATCCTCAGGGGGCACCCTGAAGCTTTCTTT.

The chain employs TRBV29-1 and TRBJ2-7; D not resolved. The length of the CDR3 is 12 residues. Germline CDR1 reads SQVTM; CDR2 reads ANQGSEA. V was trimmed by 6 bases and J by 5 bases, leaving 14 bases between them. The CDR3 sequence: CSVWVIDNEQYF. As DNA, the CDR3 is TGCAGCGTGTGGGTCATAGACAACGAGCAGTACTTC.

This clone has a handful of counts. This chain links TRBV6-6 with TRBJ1-4, with D hard to call. CDR1 MNHNY and CDR2 SVGAGI come from the germline V gene (reference sequence). V was clipped by 7 bases and J by 8 bases, with 11 bases between them. The CDR3 is 12 amino acids. The CDR3 DNA is TGTGCCAGCAACCTCCCCGGGGAAAAACTGTTTTTT. Translation gives CASNLPGEKLFF.

This clone is a singleton in its sample. The chain recombines TRBV2 with TRBJ2-1, with TRBD1 matching 9 bases. The CDR3 length is 17 residues. Germline V gives CDR1 SNHLY, CDR2 FYNNEI. The trim removed 0 bases at V and 3 bases at J, leaving 6 bases unmatched. The CDR3 loop is CASSEAHRGRNYNEQFF. The CDR3 nucleotides read TGTGCCAGCAGTGAAGCTCACAGGGGGCGCAACTACAATGAGCAGTTCTTC. Supplemented by reference TRBV2 and TRBJ2-1, the full variable domain reads EPEVTQTPSHQVTQMGQEVILRCVPISNHLYFYWYRQILGQKVEFLVSFYNNEISEKSEIFDDQFSVERPDGSNFTLKIRSTKLEDSAMYFCASSEAHRGRNYNEQFFGPGTRLTVL.

The rearrangement joins TRBV6-5 to TRBJ2-5; the D is unclear. V was clipped by 0 bases and J by 5 bases, with 7 bases between them. The V gene's germline CDR1 is MNHEY and CDR2 SVGAGI. There are 13 residues in the CDR3. CDR3 in amino acids: CASSYSYKETQYF. The CDR3 bases are TGTGCCAGCAGTTACTCGTACAAGGAGACCCAGTACTTC.

This chain links TRBV29-1 with TRBJ2-4, with a tentative D call TRBD1 (6 bases). Germline CDR1 SQVTM, CDR2 ANQGSEA. The ends were cut back, 6 bases at V and 7 bases at J, with 13 bases in the middle. This CDR3 is built from 12 residues. The CDR3 spells CSVSGARNIQYF. The CDR3 DNA reads as TGCAGCGTCTCAGGGGCGCGGAACATTCAGTACTTC. Complete variable domain (other parts from reference TRBV29-1 and TRBJ2-4): SAVISQKPSRDICQRGTSLTIQCQVDSQVTMMFWYRQQPGQSLTLIATANQGSEATYESGFVIDKFPISRPNLTFSTLTVSNMSPEDSSIYLCSVSGARNIQYFGAGTRLSVL.

The chain has TRBV5-6 and TRBJ2-3; D possibly corresponds to TRBD2 (6 bases). Germline CDR1 and CDR2: SGHDT and YYEEEE. The CDR3 is 16 residues long. V gave up 2 bases and J gave up 2 bases, with 15 bases separating them. The CDR3 sequence: CASSFPPEGFTDTQYF. CDR3 nucleotide sequence: TGTGCCAGCAGCTTTCCGCCGGAGGGGTTCACAGATACGCAGTATTTT.

This clone was observed a handful of times. The chain carries TRBV19 and TRBJ1-2; a possible D gene is TRBD1 (5 bases). The length of the CDR3 is 17 residues. Germline CDR1 is LNHDA and CDR2 is SQIVND (reference sequence). V was clipped by 0 bases and J by 6 bases, with 20 bases between them. CDR3 region: CASSIEGKLRWGNGYTF. CDR3 nucleotides: TGTGCCAGTAGTATAGAGGGCAAGCTCCGATGGGGGAATGGCTACACCTTC.

This sequence joins TRBV30 and TRBJ2-3, with 12 bases aligning to TRBD2. Per the germline V gene, CDR1 is GTSNPN and CDR2 is SVGIG (reference sequence). V gave up 4 bases and J gave up 2 bases; unmatched junction bases: 10. CDR3 length: 17 residues. In DNA form, the CDR3 reads TGTGCCTGGACTAGCGGGGGGGCCGGAGGACACACAGATACGCAGTATTTT. It specifies CAWTSGGAGGHTDTQYF.

The CDR3 DNA reads TGCGCCAGCAGCTTAACATCCGCTGAAGCTTTCTTT. Its translation is CASSLTSAEAFF. The gene calls are TRBV5-1 and TRBJ1-1; the D is unclear. The germline V gene encodes CDR1 SGHRS and CDR2 YFSETQ. V was trimmed by 2 bases and J by 6 bases, leaving 8 bases between them. CDR3 length: 12 amino acids.

Written as DNA, the CDR3 is TGCAGCGTTGAAGAACGGGGCGGGGGCACAGATACGCAGTATTTT. Translation: CSVEERGGGTDTQYF. The genes are TRBV29-1 and TRBJ2-3; D perhaps matches TRBD2 (6 bases). Germline assignment: CDR1 SQVTM and CDR2 ANQGSEA. The CDR3 is 15 residues long. V lost 0 bases and J lost 1, with 11 bases in between.

The chain couples TRBV27 to TRBJ2-2, with D tentatively TRBD1 or TRBD2 (6 bases each). From germline, CDR1 is MNHEY and CDR2 SMNVEV (reference sequence). CDR3 length equals 13 residues. V was cut by 11 bases and J by 0 bases, with 10 bases left in between. This chain's CDR3 is CAGGPSNTGELFF. CDR3 nucleotides: TGTGCCGGGGGGCCCTCGAACACCGGGGAGCTGTTTTTT.

The chain has TRBV6-6 and TRBJ2-7, with D possibly TRBD2 on 5 matching bases. The germline V gene has CDR1 MNHNY and CDR2 SVGAGI (reference sequence). The CDR3 runs to 15 residues. Deletions cut 7 bases from V and 2 bases from J, with 18 bases between. CDR3 nucleotide sequence: TGTGCCAGCACCGGACTCCGTACACTAACCTACGAGCAGTACTTC. Translated: CASTGLRTLTYEQYF.

The genes are TRBV29-1 and TRBJ1-1; D gene ambiguous. Germline values: CDR1 SQVTM, CDR2 ANQGSEA. V was clipped by 7 bases and J by 0 bases, with 12 bases between them. The CDR3 spans 13 residues. The CDR3 sequence is CSASAGMNTEAFF. The CDR3 DNA follows: TGCAGCGCGTCGGCGGGCATGAACACTGAAGCTTTCTTT.